Detailed here is one TCR beta chain. Its antigen is still unknown. Per-base quality was not reported, and no clone a single base away is much larger than it. The data originate from a study of PD-L1 blockade in urothelial cancer (dated by TCRdb to 2015 to 2018). Context from the whole study: Every patient began therapy in 2014 and was given atezolizumab 1,200 mg intravenously every 3 weeks. About 90% of the roughly 30 patients were males with bladder-origin urothelial cancer, and 18 of 29 reported a prior smoking history. Patients had an ECOG performance status of 0 or 1 and had received between 0 and 3 prior chemotherapy regimens. Blood samples were analyzed at two time points: 3 weeks after treatment start (second dose) and 6 weeks after treatment start. A median of about 150,000 T cells and 83,000 or so unique TCRs was obtained from blood samples, and a median clonality of about 0.08 was observed. The study, an exploratory multi-omic analysis, examined somatic, immune and clinical correlates of response to PD-L1 blockade with atezolizumab in urothelial cancer. Pretreatment tumor samples and matched peripheral blood, collected serially before and after atezolizumab treatment, underwent TCR sequencing. Progression-free survival longer than 6 months counted as durable clinical benefit, and TCR features were additionally tested against both progression-free and overall survival. Whole exome sequencing and RNA sequencing of pretreatment tumors were performed alongside TCR sequencing in the same patients. Several patients reached durable clinical benefit, while about 20 patients did not. Pretreatment blood TCR-seq was available for around 29 patients, at least one posttreatment blood collection was obtained for around 25 patients, and tumor TCR-seq was available for around 25 patients.

The study at large found these results: Improved progression-free and overall survival was associated with having pretreatment peripheral blood TCR clonality below the median. Patients with durable benefit showed greater expansion of tumor-associated TCR clones in peripheral blood 3 weeks after starting treatment (n ≈ 20, p = 0.022). Because of the small sample size (n ≈ 30) and the many exploratory analyses performed, the results are intended to be regarded as hypothesis-generating.

Its CDR3 holds 19 amino acids, cysteine through phenylalanine. The DNA shown is the 57-base CDR3, in frame from base 1. CDR1 and CDR2, looked up from the germline V gene (reference sequence), are SEHNR and FQNEAQ. V loses 5 bases at its end and J loses 4 bases; junction bases beyond the gene matches: 12. The time point label on this specimen signifies: peripheral blood 6 weeks after treatment start. The cohort comprised about 30 patients with locally advanced or metastatic urothelial carcinoma treated at Memorial Sloan Kettering on a trial protocol. Peripheral blood mononuclear cells were collected pretreatment and during treatment, at between 1 and 8 total time points per patient. The Qiagen DNeasy Blood extraction kit was used to purify genomic DNA from total PBMCs and from tumor samples. Collected pretreatment and during treatment, PBMCs were isolated and stored as previously described. Synthetic TCR analog templates were spiked into each PCR so that absolute template abundance could be estimated from read counts. Using the immunoSEQ assay, TCRbeta CDR3 regions were amplified from genomic DNA with bias-controlled V and J gene primers. Sequencing of rearranged TCRbeta segments was done at approximately 20X coverage. In the paper's pipeline: Clustering was used to correct sequencing errors, and CDR3s were annotated against IMGT to assign V, D and J genes. Only productive TCRbeta rearrangements were used in downstream analyses, excluding out-of-frame or stop-codon sequences. To compute clonality, Shannon entropy was normalized by the log of the number of unique productive sequences and then subtracted from one. Fisher's exact test with Benjamini-Hochberg correction, at a threshold of adjusted p below 0.01, was used to find clones that differed between time points or between blood and tumor. This is the immuneACCESS table as TCRdb keeps it, with only in-frame sequences that have V and J called. A part of the clones is gone; compared with another copy, unresolved V genes explain less than half, and the rest is unexplained. V and J calls and clone size follow that table, whereas D and trimming were derived from the DNA. This sample comprises fewer than 90,000 clones, 80% to 95% of them detected only once. Roughly 0.8% of the sample belongs to the ten largest clones.

The receptor's source is a woman aged 80 or over with urothelial cancer. The chain is encoded by TRBV7-9 joined to TRBJ2-1; 15 bases in the junction line up with TRBD2. The material was PBMCs, obtained around atezolizumab (anti-PD-L1) treatment. This receptor has the CDR3 CASSRGLAGGEGVYNEQFF. The nucleotide sequence reads as follows: TGTGCCAGCAGCCGGGGACTAGCGGGAGGAGAGGGGGTTTACAATGAGCAGTTCTTC.